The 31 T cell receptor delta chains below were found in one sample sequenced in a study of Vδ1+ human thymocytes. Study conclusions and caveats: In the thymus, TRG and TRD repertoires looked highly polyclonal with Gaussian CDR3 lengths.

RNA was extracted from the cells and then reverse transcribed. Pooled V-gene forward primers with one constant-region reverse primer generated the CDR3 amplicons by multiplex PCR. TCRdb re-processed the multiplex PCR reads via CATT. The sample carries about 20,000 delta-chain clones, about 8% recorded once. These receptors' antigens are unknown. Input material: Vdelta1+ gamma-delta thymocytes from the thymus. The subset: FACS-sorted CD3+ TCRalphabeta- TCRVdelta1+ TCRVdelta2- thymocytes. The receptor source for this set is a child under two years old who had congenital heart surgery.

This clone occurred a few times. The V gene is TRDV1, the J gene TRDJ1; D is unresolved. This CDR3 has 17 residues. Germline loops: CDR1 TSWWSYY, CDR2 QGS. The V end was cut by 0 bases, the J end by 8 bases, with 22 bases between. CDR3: CALGELKTDGPPLKLIF. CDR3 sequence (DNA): TGTGCTCTTGGGGAACTCAAGACCGACGGTCCACCCTTGAAACTCATCTTT.

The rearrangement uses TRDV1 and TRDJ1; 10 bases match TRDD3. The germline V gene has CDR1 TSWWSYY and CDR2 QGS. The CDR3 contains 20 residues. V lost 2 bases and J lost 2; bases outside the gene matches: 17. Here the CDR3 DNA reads TGTGCTCTTGGGGAAATTTGGCCTACTCCCGTACTGGGGGATACCGATAAACTCATCTTT. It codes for CALGEIWPTPVLGDTDKLIF.

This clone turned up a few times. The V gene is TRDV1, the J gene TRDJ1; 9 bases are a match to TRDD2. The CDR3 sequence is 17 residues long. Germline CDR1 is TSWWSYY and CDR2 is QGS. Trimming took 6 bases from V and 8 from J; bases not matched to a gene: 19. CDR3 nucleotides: TGTGCTCTTGGTATCGGGCCTTCCTACGGGTTTACTTACAAACTCATCTTT. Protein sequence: CALGIGPSYGFTYKLIF.

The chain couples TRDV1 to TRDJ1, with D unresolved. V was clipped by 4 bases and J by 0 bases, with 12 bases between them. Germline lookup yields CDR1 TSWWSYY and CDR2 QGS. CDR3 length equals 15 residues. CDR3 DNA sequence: TGTGCTCTTGGGGGGCCGTCTGCGAACACCGATAAACTCATCTTT. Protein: CALGGPSANTDKLIF.

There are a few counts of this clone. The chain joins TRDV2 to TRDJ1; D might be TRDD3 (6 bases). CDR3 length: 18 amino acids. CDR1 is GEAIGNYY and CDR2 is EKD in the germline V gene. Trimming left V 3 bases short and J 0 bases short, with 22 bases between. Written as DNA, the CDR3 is TGTGCCTGTGACCCCGGAGGGGATTTAGGCCCGTACACCGATAAACTCATCTTT. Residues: CACDPGGDLGPYTDKLIF.

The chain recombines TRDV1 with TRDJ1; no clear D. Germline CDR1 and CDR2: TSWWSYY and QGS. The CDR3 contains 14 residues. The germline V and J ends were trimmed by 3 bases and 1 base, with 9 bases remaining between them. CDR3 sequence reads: CALGDPPFTDKLIF. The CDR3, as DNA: TGTGCTCTTGGGGACCCCCCCTTCACCGATAAACTCATCTTT.

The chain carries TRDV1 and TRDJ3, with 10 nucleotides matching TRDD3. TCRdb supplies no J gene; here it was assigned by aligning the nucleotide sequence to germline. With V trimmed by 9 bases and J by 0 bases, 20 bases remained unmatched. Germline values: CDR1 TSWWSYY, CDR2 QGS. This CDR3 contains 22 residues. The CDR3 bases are TGTGCTCTCCCTCCCTTTCCTACGGACTGGGGGATCGACTCCTGGGACACCCGACAGATGTTTTTC. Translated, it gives CALPPFPTDWGIDSWDTRQMFF.

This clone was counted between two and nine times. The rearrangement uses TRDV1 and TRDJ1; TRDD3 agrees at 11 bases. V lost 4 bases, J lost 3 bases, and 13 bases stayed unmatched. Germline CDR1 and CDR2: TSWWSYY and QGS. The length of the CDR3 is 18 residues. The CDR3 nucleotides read TGTGCTCTTGGGGCAGGATCGCTGGGGGATACTCTTTCCGATAAACTCATCTTT. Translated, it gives CALGAGSLGDTLSDKLIF.

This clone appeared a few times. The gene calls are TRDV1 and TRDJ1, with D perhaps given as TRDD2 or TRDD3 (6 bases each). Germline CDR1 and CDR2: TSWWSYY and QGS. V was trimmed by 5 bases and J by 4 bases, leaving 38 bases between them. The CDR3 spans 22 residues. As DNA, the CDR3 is TGTGCTCTTGGGAAGGGGACCTCGGCCTTCCCACACATTGATGGGGGGCACGATAAACTCATCTTT. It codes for CALGKGTSAFPHIDGGHDKLIF.

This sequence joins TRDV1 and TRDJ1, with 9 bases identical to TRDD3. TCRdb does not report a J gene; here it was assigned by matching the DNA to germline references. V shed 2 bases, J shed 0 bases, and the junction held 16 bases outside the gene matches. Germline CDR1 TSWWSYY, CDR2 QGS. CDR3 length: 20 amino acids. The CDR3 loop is CALGEAPTDRGIPYTDKLIF. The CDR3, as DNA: TGTGCTCTTGGGGAAGCTCCTACTGACAGGGGGATACCGTACACCGATAAACTCATCTTT.

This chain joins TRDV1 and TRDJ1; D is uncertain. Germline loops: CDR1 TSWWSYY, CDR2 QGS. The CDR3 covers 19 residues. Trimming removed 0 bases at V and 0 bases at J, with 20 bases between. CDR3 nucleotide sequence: TGTGCTCTTGGGGAACTCGGTACGGTGTACGGGAGGTACACCGATAAACTCATCTTT. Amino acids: CALGELGTVYGRYTDKLIF.

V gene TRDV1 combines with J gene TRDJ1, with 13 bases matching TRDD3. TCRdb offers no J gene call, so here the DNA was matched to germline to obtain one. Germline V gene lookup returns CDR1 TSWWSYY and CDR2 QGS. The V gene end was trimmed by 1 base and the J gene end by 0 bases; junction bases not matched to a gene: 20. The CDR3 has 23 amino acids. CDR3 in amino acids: CALGEPLLPSTVLGDTYTDKLIF. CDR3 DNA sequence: TGTGCTCTTGGGGAACCTCTCTTGCCTTCCACCGTACTGGGGGATACGTACACCGATAAACTCATCTTT.

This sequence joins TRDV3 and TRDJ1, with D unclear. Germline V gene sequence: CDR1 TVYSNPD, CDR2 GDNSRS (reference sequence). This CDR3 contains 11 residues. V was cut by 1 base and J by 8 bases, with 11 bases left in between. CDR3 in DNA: TGTGCCTTTATCCCGGGGCTCAAACTCATCTTT. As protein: CAFIPGLKLIF.

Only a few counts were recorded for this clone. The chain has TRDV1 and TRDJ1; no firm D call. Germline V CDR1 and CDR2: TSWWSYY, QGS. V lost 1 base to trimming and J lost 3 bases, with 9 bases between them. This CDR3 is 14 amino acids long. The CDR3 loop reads CALGEQRVADKLIF. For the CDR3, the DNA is TGTGCTCTTGGGGAACAACGGGTGGCCGATAAACTCATCTTT.

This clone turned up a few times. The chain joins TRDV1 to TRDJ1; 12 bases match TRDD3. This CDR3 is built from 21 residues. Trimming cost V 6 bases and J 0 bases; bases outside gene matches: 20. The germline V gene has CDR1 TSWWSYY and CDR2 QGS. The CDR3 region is CALGPTFILTGGYPYTDKLIF. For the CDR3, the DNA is TGTGCTCTTGGCCCAACTTTCATCCTCACTGGGGGATACCCGTACACCGATAAACTCATCTTT.

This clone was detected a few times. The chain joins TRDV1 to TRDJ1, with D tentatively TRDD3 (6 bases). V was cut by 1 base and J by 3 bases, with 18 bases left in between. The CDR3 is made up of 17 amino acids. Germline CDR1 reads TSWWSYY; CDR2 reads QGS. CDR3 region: CALGEQPNLLGPDKLIF. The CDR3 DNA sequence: TGTGCTCTTGGGGAACAACCTAACCTACTGGGTCCCGATAAACTCATCTTT.

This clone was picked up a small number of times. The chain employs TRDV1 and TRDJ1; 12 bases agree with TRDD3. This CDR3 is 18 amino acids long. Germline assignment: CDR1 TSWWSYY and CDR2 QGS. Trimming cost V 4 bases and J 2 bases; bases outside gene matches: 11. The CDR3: CALGGYPLGDTVTDKLIF. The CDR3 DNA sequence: TGTGCTCTTGGGGGATATCCACTGGGGGATACTGTGACCGATAAACTCATCTTT.

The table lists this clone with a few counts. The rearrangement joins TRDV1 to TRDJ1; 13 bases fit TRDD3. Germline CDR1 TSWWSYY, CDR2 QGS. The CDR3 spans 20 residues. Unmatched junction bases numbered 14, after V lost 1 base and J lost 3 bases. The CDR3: CALGERSTVILGDTPDKLIF. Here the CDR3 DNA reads TGTGCTCTTGGGGAACGTTCTACAGTCATACTGGGGGATACGCCCGATAAACTCATCTTT.

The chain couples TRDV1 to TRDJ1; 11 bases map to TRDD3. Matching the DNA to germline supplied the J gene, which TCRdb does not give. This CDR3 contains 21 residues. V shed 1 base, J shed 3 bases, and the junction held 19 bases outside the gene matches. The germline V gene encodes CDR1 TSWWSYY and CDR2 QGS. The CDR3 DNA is TGTGCTCTTGGGGAACCAGGCGGTACTGGGGGATATATCGGGGCCTCCGATAAACTCATCTTT. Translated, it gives CALGEPGGTGGYIGASDKLIF.

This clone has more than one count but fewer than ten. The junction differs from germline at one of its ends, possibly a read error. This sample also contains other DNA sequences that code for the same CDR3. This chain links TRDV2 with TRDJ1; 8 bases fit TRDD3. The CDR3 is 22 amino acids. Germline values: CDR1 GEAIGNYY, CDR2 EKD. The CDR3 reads CACDPKPLPTLPDGGYTDKLIF. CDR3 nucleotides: TGCGCCTGTGACCCTAAACCTTTACCTACACTCCCGGATGGGGGATACACCGATAAACTCATCTTT.

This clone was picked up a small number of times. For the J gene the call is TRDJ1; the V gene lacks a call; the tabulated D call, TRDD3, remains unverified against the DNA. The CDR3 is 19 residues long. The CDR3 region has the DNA TGTGCTCTTGGGGAACCGACCTTCCCCCGCCGGCACTCGGAGGGGGGACTCATCTTT. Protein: CALGEPTFPRRHSEGGLIF.

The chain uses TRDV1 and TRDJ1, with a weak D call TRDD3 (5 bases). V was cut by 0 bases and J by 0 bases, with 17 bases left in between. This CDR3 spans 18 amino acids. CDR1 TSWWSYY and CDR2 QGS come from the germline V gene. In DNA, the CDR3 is TGTGCTCTTGGGGAACTCCTGCAGGGGAGAGGGTACACCGATAAACTCATCTTT. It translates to CALGELLQGRGYTDKLIF.

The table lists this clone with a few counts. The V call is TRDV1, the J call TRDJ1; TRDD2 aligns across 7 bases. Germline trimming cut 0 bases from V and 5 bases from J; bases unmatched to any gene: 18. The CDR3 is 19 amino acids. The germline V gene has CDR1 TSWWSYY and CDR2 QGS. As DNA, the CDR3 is TGTGCTCTTGGGGAACTCCCATTCCTACGAGCTGGGAACCAGGATAAACTCATCTTT. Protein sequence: CALGELPFLRAGNQDKLIF.

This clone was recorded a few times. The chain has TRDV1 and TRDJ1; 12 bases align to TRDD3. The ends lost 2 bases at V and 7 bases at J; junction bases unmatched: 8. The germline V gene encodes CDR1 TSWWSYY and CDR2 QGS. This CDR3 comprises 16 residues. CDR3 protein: CALGEFLLGDTSKLIF. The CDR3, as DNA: TGTGCTCTTGGGGAATTCCTACTGGGGGATACTAGTAAACTCATCTTT.

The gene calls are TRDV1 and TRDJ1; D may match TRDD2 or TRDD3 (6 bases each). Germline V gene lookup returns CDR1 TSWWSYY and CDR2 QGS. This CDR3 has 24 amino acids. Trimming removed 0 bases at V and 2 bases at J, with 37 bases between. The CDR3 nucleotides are TGTGCTCTTGGGGAACTCCCTTCCCGTCGTTTTCGCTGGGGACCCAACCGGGGGACCGATAAACTCATCTTT. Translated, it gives CALGELPSRRFRWGPNRGTDKLIF.

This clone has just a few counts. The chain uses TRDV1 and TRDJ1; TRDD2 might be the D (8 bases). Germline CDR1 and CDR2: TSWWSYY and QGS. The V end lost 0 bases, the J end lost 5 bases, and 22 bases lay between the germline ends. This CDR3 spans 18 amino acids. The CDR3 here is CALGELLPTGVLGDKLIF. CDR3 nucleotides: TGTGCTCTTGGGGAACTACTTCCTACTGGGGTACTGGGGGATAAACTCATCTTT.

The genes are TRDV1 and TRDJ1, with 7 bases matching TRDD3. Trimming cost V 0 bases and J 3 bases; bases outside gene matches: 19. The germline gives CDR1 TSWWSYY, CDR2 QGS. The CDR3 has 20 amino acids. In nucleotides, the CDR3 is TGTGCTCTTGGGGAACTCTTTCCCCGCTGGGGGCCGTTAAGCGCCGATAAACTCATCTTT. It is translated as CALGELFPRWGPLSADKLIF.

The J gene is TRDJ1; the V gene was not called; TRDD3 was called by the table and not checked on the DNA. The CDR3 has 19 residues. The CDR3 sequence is CALGGRGLGGIPHTDKLIF. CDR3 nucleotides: TGTGCTCTTGGGGGGAGGGGGCTGGGGGGCATACCTCACACCGATAAACTCATCTTT.

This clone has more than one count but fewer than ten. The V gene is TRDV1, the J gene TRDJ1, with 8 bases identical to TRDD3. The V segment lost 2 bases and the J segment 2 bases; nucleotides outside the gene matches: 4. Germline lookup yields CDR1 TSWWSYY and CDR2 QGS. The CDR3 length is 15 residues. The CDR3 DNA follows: TGTGCTCTTGGGGAAGTACTGGGGGTTACCGATAAACTCATCTTT. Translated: CALGEVLGVTDKLIF.

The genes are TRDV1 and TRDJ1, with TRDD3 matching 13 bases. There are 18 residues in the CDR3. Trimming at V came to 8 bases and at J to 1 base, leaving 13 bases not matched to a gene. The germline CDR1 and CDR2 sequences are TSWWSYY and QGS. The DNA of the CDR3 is TGTGCTCTTTTCCTGCAAACTGGGGGATACGCTTCCACCGATAAACTCATCTTT. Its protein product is CALFLQTGGYASTDKLIF.

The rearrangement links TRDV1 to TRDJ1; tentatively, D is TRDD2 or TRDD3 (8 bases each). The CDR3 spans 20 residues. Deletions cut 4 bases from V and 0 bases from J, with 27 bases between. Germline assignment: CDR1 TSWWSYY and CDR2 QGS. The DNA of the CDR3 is TGTGCTCTTGGGGTTTCCTCCTTCCTATCTTTACTGGGGGACACCGATAAACTCATCTTT. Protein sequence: CALGVSSFLSLLGDTDKLIF.